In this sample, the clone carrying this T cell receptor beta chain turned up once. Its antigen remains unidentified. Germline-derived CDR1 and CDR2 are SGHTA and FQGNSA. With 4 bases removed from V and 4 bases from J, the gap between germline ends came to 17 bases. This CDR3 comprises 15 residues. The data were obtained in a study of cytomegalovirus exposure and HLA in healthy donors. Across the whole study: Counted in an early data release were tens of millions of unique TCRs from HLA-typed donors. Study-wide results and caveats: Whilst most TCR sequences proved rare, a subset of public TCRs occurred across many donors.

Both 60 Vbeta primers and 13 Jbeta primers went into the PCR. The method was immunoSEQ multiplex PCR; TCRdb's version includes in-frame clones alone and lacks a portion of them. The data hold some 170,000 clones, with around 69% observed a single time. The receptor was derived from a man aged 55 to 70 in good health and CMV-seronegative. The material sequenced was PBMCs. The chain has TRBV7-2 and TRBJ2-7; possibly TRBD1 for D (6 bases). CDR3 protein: CASSSQGLRGYEQYF. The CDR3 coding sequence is TGTGCCAGCAGCTCTCAGGGGCTTAGAGGTTACGAGCAGTACTTC.